This T cell receptor (beta chain) was documented in a study of cytomegalovirus exposure and HLA in healthy donors. General study results and limits: Sequencing depth across donors, presence/absence analyses assumed, was roughly uniform.

As regards this clone: The antigen remains undetermined.

The germline CDR1 and CDR2 sequences are MNHEY and SMNVEV (reference sequence). There are 14 residues in the CDR3. Trimming stripped 7 bases from V and 1 base from J, with 13 bases between. It was with 60 Vbeta and 13 Jbeta primers that the PCR ran. Here immunoSEQ multiplex PCR was the method, and the copy in TCRdb shows in-frame clones only, minus some. This table has fewer than 110,000 clones, roughly 85% appearing once. The receptor was isolated from a man under 40 in good health and CMV-seronegative. The rearrangement uses TRBV27 and TRBJ1-1; D is perhaps TRBD1 (6 bases). Sequences were obtained from PBMCs. The CDR3 bases are TGTGCCAGCACCTCGGACAGTTCGAACACTGAAGCTTTCTTT. Translation gives CASTSDSSNTEAFF.